Detailed here is one TCR beta chain. Its target is not known. TCRdb's copy holds only in-frame clones and misses some; the assay was immunoSEQ multiplex PCR. The table lists about 140,000 clones, around 90% of them singletons. This specimen belongs to a study of T cell responses to AZD1222 COVID-19 vaccine. Study-level points and caveats: Researchers report vaccine-associated CD4 TCRs spanning spike, with dominance at 160-218 and 743-854. The number of AZD1222 recipients seropositive at baseline was only six.

Germline assignment: CDR1 SEHNR and CDR2 FQNEAQ (reference sequence). Trimming took 5 bases from V and 5 from J; bases not matched to a gene: 17. The CDR3 runs 17 residues. The V and J genes are TRBV7-9 and TRBJ2-7; 8 positions match TRBD2. The sample was peripheral blood, taken on day 0 of AZD1222 vaccination. The clonotype originates from an adult in good health. CDR3 bases: TGTGCCAGCAGCCCGATTCCCCTCGTTGGGCGGGGGGACGAGCAGTACTTC. The encoded protein is CASSPIPLVGRGDEQYF.